The 11 T cell receptor beta chains given below trace back to one sample, sequenced in a study of beta chain features in type 1 diabetes. The sequenced template was cDNA made from the entire isolated RNA. TCRdb's copy holds only in-frame clones and misses some; the assay was immunoSEQ multiplex PCR. The top ten hold around 0.017% of the sample, which has 200,000 to 300,000 clones, approximately 10% seen once. Study results and caveats: Among all four CD4+ subsets, Type 1 diabetes patients had TCRB CDR3s that were moderately but significantly shorter.

Their antigens are not known. Sequencing was done on a sample of naive CD4+ T cells from blood. All receptors come from a man younger than 45 with type 1 diabetes.

In its sample, this clone was seen a few times. The chain recombines TRBV29-1 with TRBJ2-3; 7 bases fit TRBD2. Germline V gene lookup returns CDR1 SQVTM and CDR2 ANQGSEA. Unmatched junction bases numbered 12, after V lost 4 bases and J lost 2 bases. This CDR3 spans 16 amino acids. For the CDR3, the DNA is TGCAGCGTTGGGGGCCTGAGGGCGGGGGACACAGATACGCAGTATTTT. Amino acid sequence: CSVGGLRAGDTDTQYF.

The gene calls are TRBV2 and TRBJ2-3, with TRBD2 identical over 12 bases. CDR3 length: 15 amino acids. V gave up 6 bases and J gave up 4 bases; unmatched junction bases: 5. Germline V gives CDR1 SNHLY, CDR2 FYNNEI. CDR3 residues: CASSPLAGGPDTQYF. CDR3 coding DNA: TGTGCCAGCAGCCCTCTAGCGGGGGGGCCAGATACGCAGTATTTT. Full variable domain (rest looked up from reference TRBV2 and TRBJ2-3): EPEVTQTPSHQVTQMGQEVILRCVPISNHLYFYWYRQILGQKVEFLVSFYNNEISEKSEIFDDQFSVERPDGSNFTLKIRSTKLEDSAMYFCASSPLAGGPDTQYFGPGTRLTVL.

The chain uses TRBV5-1 and TRBJ2-6, with a possible D match to TRBD2 (6 bases). V lost 2 bases and J 2 bases, leaving 11 bases between the germline ends. CDR1 and CDR2 (germline): SGHRS, YFSETQ. The CDR3 contains 16 residues. DNA for the CDR3: TGCGCCAGCAGCTTAGATGGAGGGGCTGGGGCCAACGTCCTGACTTTC. Translation gives CASSLDGGAGANVLTF.

The V gene is TRBV2, the J gene TRBJ2-7; 8 bases align to TRBD1. The length of the CDR3 is 17 residues. The germline gives CDR1 SNHLY, CDR2 FYNNEI. Losses at the gene ends were 2 bases for V and 6 bases for J; bases not matched to a gene: 15. Here the CDR3 DNA reads TGTGCCAGCAGTGAAACAGGGCAGGGGGCTTTCGGCGGCGAGCAGTACTTC. This codes for CASSETGQGAFGGEQYF.

V gene TRBV28 combines with J gene TRBJ1-6, with 9 bases aligning to TRBD1. The CDR3 is 14 amino acids. The trim removed 5 bases at V and 6 bases at J, leaving 2 bases unmatched. Germline V gene sequence: CDR1 MDHEN, CDR2 SYDVKM. The CDR3 DNA reads TGTGCCAGCAGTGCGGGACAGGGTAATTCACCCCTCCACTTT. As protein: CASSAGQGNSPLHF.

The chain is built from TRBV7-9 and TRBJ2-5; TRBD2 agrees at 8 bases. This CDR3 contains 16 residues. Germline CDR1 SEHNR, CDR2 FQNEAQ (reference sequence). Trimming took 5 bases from V and 2 from J; bases not matched to a gene: 10. CDR3 protein: CASSPRGSGTQETQYF. The CDR3 nucleotides read TGTGCCAGCAGCCCCCGGGGTAGCGGGACTCAAGAGACCCAGTACTTC.

This clone was picked up a small number of times. Other DNA sequences within the sample encode an identical CDR3. The chain couples TRBV18 to TRBJ2-3; no definite D call. With 3 bases removed from V and 3 bases from J, the gap between germline ends came to 4 bases. The germline V gene has CDR1 KGHSH and CDR2 LQKENI. CDR3 length equals 12 residues. The CDR3 coding sequence is TGTGCCAGCTCACCGACTACAGATACGCAGTATTTT. The encoded protein is CASSPTTDTQYF. The complete variable domain, with remaining parts taken from reference TRBV18 and TRBJ2-3, reads NAGVMQNPRHLVRRRGQEARLRCSPMKGHSHVYWYRQLPEEGLKFMVYLQKENIIDESGMPKERFSAEFPKEGPSILRIQQVVRGDSAAYFCASSPTTDTQYFGPGTRLTVL.

This chain joins TRBV28 and TRBJ2-3; weak D call: TRBD2 (6 bases). The germline V gene has CDR1 MDHEN and CDR2 SYDVKM. Trimming took 6 bases from V and 7 from J, leaving 17 bases between them. The CDR3 runs 14 residues. DNA of the CDR3: TGTGCCAGCAGCTCGACTAGTACGCCGAATACGCAGTATTTT. Its translation: CASSSTSTPNTQYF.

The chain's CDR3 is CASSTSDRAGANVLTF. The CDR3 DNA is TGTGCCAGCTCAACGAGCGACAGGGCTGGGGCCAACGTCCTGACTTTC. This chain connects TRBV18 to TRBJ2-6; TRBD1 matches at 7 bases. This CDR3 comprises 16 residues. After removal of 5 bases from V and 2 bases from J, the junction contained 6 bases not matched to a gene. Germline CDR1 and CDR2: KGHSH and LQKENI.

The chain is built from TRBV6-5 and TRBJ2-1; TRBD2 might be the D (6 bases). Germline CDR1 MNHEY, CDR2 SVGAGI. The CDR3 runs 16 residues. The V end was cut by 0 bases, the J end by 6 bases, with 15 bases between. The CDR3 sequence: CASSYSSRGRSNEQFF. Here the CDR3 DNA reads TGTGCCAGCAGTTACTCGAGTCGGGGGAGGAGCAATGAGCAGTTCTTC.

The chain couples TRBV5-1 to TRBJ2-5; 8 bases map to TRBD2. The germline gives CDR1 SGHRS, CDR2 YFSETQ. The ends lost 3 bases at V and 4 bases at J; junction bases unmatched: 14. CDR3 length equals 17 residues. CDR3 loop: CASSSLPSGLGRETQYF. For the CDR3, the DNA is TGCGCCAGCAGCTCCCTCCCCTCGGGACTAGGTCGAGAGACCCAGTACTTC.